The clone carrying this T cell receptor (beta chain) has ten or more counts. What it binds is unknown. Described time point: newly diagnosed GD, antithyroid drugs for less than 3 months. The TCR library was prepared using RNA isolated from PBMCs. This sample was taken from a study of regulatory T cells in long-lasting Graves disease. Study conclusions and caveats: Among the persistent patients, about 3,000 public clonotypes were shared, more than the roughly 900 shared among new patients.

With iRepertoire HTBI primers and Arm-PCR of CDR3 regions, TCR beta libraries were built. Original processing notes: Identification yielded around 58 TRBV and 13 to 15 TRBJ segments across samples. MiXCR, run by TCRdb on the multiplex PCR reads, gives a single entry per CDR3 protein. The V and J calls and clone size are TCRdb's, not the authors'. The sample carries under 300,000 distinct CDR3 sequences, around 20% recorded once. Germline trimming cut 1 base from V and 3 bases from J; bases unmatched to any gene: 6. The germline V gene has CDR1 DFQATT and CDR2 SNEGSKA (reference sequence). The CDR3 runs to 17 residues.

The sequence derives from a female donor with Graves disease. The source material was peripheral blood mononuclear cells (PBMCs), sampled at new diagnosis, from a patient treated with antithyroid drugs. This rearrangement joins TRBV20-1 to TRBJ2-3; 14 bases agree with TRBD2. In DNA, the CDR3 is TGCAGTGCTAGAGGACTAGCGGGGGGGCCGATAACAGATACGCAGTATTTT. Translated, it gives CSARGLAGGPITDTQYF.